These 5 T cell receptor beta chains were all obtained from the same sample, sequenced in a study of CD8+ T cells in alopecia areata. The authors extracted RNA and reverse transcribed it into cDNA as the sequencing template. The protocol was immunoSEQ multiplex PCR, while the TCRdb copy is restricted to in-frame clones and leaves out a portion. The profile covers more than 200,000 clones, with around 66% appearing a single time and 4% to 5% taken by the ten largest. The treatment here: oral pan-JAK inhibitor, 5-10 mg twice daily. Sequencing was performed on CD4+ T cells sorted from blood, taken at week 4, from a patient treated with tofacitinib. The source is a human donor with alopecia areata.

The chain carries TRBV18 and TRBJ2-7; D uncertain. Trimming took off 3 bases at V and 7 bases at J, with 13 bases between the two ends. This CDR3 spans 13 amino acids. In germline, CDR1 is KGHSH, CDR2 LQKENI. The CDR3, as DNA: TGTGCCAGCTCACCTGACAATGGGTCTGAGCAGTACTTC. As protein: CASSPDNGSEQYF. Full variable domain (rest looked up from reference TRBV18 and TRBJ2-7): NAGVMQNPRHLVRRRGQEARLRCSPMKGHSHVYWYRQLPEEGLKFMVYLQKENIIDESGMPKERFSAEFPKEGPSILRIQQVVRGDSAAYFCASSPDNGSEQYFGPGTRLTVT.

In its sample, this clone was seen a few times. V is TRBV10-3 and J is TRBJ2-1, with D tentatively TRBD2 (5 bases). Germline lookup yields CDR1 ENHRY and CDR2 SYGVKD. The CDR3 totals 15 residues. V was pared by 3 bases and J by 10 bases, with 19 bases between. CDR3 protein: CAISDTSGDKEEQFF. In nucleotides, the CDR3 is TGTGCCATCAGTGACACCTCCGGGGATAAGGAGGAGCAGTTCTTC.

The rearrangement joins TRBV29-1 to TRBJ2-1; tentatively, D is TRBD1 (5 bases). Between the trimmed V and J ends, which lost 4 bases and 4 bases, there was a span of 14 bases. CDR1 SQVTM and CDR2 ANQGSEA come from the germline V gene. This CDR3 is built from 14 residues. The CDR3 DNA follows: TGCAGCGTTGTCGCCGGACATTTATACAATGAGCAGTTCTTC. Protein: CSVVAGHLYNEQFF.

The chain is built from TRBV4-3 and TRBJ1-4, with 7 bases matching TRBD1. This CDR3 region has 15 residues. Germline values: CDR1 LGHNA, CDR2 YSLEER. The V gene end was trimmed by 0 bases and the J gene end by 8 bases; junction bases not matched to a gene: 6. As DNA, the CDR3 is TGCGCCAGCAGCCAAGAGGAGGGCAGGGGGGAAAAACTGTTTTTT. Its protein is CASSQEEGRGEKLFF.

V gene TRBV30 combines with J gene TRBJ2-1; perhaps TRBD2 as D (5 bases). V dropped 0 bases and J dropped 6 bases, with 12 bases sitting between them. The CDR3 has 14 amino acids. Germline V gives CDR1 GTSNPN, CDR2 SVGIG (reference sequence). As DNA, the CDR3 is TGTGCCTGGAGTGTACAAGGACTCATCAATGAGCAGTTCTTC. Residues: CAWSVQGLINEQFF.